The sample holds a few counts of the clone carrying this T cell receptor (beta chain). The data originate from a study of T-cell reconstitution after alpha-beta-depleted transplantation in children. Germline V lookup: CDR1 MGHRA, CDR2 YSYEKL. The CDR3 totals 20 residues. Trimming cost V 4 bases and J 6 bases; bases outside gene matches: 17. Preparation of the TCRbeta library was carried out with unique molecular identifiers. In TCRdb, the PCR reads were re-called with MiXCR into one record per CDR3 protein. The profile shows hundreds of thousands of distinct CDR3 sequences, about an eighth of them singletons.

The sequencing here drew on PBMCs, taken before TCRalphabeta/CD19-depleted stem cell transplant. The genes are TRBV4-1 and TRBJ2-1; 14 bases are shared with TRBD2. The receptor's source is a girl aged 2-10 years with congenital amegakaryocytic thrombocytopenia, due to receive a stem cell transplant. CDR3 sequence (DNA): TGCGCCAGCAGCCGGCGACCGGGACTAGCGGGAGAAAATTGGGGCAATGAGCAGTTCTTC. Translated, it gives CASSRRPGLAGENWGNEQFF.